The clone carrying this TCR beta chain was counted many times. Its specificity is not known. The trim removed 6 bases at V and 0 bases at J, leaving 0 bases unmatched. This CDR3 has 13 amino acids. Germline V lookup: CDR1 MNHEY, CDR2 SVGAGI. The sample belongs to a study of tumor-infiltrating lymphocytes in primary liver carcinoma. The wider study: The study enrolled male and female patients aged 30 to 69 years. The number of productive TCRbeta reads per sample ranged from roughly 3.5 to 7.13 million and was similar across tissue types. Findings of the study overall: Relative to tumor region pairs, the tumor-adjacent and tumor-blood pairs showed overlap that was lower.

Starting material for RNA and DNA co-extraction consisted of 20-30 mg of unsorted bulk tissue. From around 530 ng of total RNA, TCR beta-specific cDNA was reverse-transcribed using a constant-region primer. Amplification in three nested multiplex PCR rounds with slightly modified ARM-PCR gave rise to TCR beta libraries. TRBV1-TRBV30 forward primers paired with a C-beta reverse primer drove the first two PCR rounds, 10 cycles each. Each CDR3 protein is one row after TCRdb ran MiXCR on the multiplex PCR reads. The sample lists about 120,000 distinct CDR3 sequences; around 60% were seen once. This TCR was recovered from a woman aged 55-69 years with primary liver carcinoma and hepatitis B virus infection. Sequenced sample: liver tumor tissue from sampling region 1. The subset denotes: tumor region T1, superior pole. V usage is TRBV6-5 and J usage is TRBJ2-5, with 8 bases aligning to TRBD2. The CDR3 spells CASRTSDQETQYF. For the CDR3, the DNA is TGTGCCAGCAGGACTAGCGACCAAGAGACCCAGTACTTC.